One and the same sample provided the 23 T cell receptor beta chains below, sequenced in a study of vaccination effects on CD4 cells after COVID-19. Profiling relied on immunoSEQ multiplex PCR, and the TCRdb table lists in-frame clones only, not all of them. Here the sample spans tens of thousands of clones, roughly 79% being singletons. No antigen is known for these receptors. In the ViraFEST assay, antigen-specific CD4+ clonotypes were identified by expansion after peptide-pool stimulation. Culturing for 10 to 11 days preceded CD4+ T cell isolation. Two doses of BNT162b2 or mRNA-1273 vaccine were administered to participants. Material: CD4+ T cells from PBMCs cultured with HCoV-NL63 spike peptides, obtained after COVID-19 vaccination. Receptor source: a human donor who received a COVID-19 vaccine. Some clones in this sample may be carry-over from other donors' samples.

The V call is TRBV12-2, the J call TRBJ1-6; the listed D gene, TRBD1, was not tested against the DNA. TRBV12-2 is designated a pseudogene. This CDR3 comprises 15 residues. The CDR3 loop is CASRSGQVRSSPLHF. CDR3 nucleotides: TGTGCAAGTCGCTCCGGACAGGTTAGAAGTTCACCCCTCCACTTT.

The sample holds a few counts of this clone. The CDR3 reads CASSLVHRTDGYTF. CDR3 bases: TGTGCCAGCAGTTTAGTACACCGGACCGATGGCTACACCTTC. The chain combines TRBV28 with TRBJ1-2; D is undetermined. Germline lookup yields CDR1 MDHEN and CDR2 SYDVKM. The length of the CDR3 is 14 residues. V was trimmed by 2 bases and J by 6 bases, leaving 13 bases between them.

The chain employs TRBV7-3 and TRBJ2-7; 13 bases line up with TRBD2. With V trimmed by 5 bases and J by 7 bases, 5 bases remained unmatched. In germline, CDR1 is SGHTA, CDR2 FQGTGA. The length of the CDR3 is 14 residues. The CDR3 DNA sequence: TGTGCCAGCAGCAAGACTAGCGGGGGGTTGGAGCAGTACGTC. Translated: CASSKTSGGLEQYV.

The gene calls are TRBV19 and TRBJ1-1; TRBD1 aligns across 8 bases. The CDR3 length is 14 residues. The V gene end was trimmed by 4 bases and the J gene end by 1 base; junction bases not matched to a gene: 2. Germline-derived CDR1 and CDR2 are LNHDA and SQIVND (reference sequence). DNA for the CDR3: TGTGCCAGTAGTAAGGGACAGGCGAACACTGAAGCTTTCTTT. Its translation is CASSKGQANTEAFF.

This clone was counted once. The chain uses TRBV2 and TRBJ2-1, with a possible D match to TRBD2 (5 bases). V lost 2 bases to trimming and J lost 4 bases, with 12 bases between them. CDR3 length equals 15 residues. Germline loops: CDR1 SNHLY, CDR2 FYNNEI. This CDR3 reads CASSEQDSAYNEQFF. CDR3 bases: TGTGCCAGCAGTGAACAGGACTCGGCTTACAATGAGCAGTTCTTC.

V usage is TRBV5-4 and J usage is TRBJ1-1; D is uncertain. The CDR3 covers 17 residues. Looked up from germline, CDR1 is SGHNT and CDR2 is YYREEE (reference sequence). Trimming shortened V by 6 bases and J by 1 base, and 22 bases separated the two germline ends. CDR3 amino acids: CASNLSPSRGTNTEAFF. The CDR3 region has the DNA TGTGCCAGCAACCTATCCCCTTCTCGGGGAACGAACACTGAAGCTTTCTTT.

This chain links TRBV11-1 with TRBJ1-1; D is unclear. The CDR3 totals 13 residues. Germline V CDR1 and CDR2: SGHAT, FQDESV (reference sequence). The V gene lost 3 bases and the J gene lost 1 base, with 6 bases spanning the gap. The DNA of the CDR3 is TGTGCCAGCAGCTTTACACGGAACACTGAAGCTTTCTTT. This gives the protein CASSFTRNTEAFF. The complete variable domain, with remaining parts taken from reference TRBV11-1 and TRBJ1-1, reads EAEVAQSPRYKITEKSQAVAFWCDPISGHATLYWYRQILGQGPELLVQFQDESVVDDSQLPKDRFSAERLKGVDSTLKIQPAELGDSAMYLCASSFTRNTEAFFGQGTRLTVV.

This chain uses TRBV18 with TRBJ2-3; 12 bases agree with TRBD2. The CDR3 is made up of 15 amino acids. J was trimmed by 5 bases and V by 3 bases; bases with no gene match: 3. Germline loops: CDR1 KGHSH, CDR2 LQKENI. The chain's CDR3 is CASSPGLAGIDTQYF. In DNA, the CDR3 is TGTGCCAGCTCACCCGGACTAGCGGGGATAGATACGCAGTATTTT. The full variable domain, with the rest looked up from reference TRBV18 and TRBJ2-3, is NAGVMQNPRHLVRRRGQEARLRCSPMKGHSHVYWYRQLPEEGLKFMVYLQKENIIDESGMPKERFSAEFPKEGPSILRIQQVVRGDSAAYFCASSPGLAGIDTQYFGPGTRLTVL.

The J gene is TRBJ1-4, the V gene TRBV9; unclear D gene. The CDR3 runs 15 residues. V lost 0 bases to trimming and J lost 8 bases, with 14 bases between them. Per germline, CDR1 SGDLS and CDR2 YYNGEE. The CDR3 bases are TGTGCCAGCAGCGTAGAGTCGGGAGTGGGAGAAAAACTGTTTTTT. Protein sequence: CASSVESGVGEKLFF.

The CDR3 is CASSRDRGNTDTQYF. DNA for the CDR3: TGCGCCAGTTCTAGGGACAGGGGGAACACAGATACGCAGTATTTT. The chain uses TRBV5-1 and TRBJ2-3; 11 nucleotides line up with TRBD1. Per the germline V gene, CDR1 is SGHRS and CDR2 is YFSETQ. The CDR3 is 15 residues long. Losses at the gene ends were 8 bases for V and 2 bases for J; bases not matched to a gene: 7.

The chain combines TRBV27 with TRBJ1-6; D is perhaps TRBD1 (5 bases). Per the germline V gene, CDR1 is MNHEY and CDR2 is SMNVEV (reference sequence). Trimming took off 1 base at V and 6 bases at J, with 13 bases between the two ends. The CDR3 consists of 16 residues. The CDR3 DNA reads TGTGCCAGCAGTTTATGGGTTCAGGGCGCTAATTCACCCCTCCACTTT. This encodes CASSLWVQGANSPLHF.

CDR3 DNA: TGTGCCACCAGCAGAGAGCTCAATCAGCCCCAGCATTTT. Residues: CATSRELNQPQHF. This chain joins TRBV15 and TRBJ1-5; no clear D. The V end lost 0 bases, the J end lost 3 bases, and 3 bases lay between the germline ends. CDR1 and CDR2 (germline): LNHNV, YYDKDF (reference sequence). This CDR3 comprises 13 residues.

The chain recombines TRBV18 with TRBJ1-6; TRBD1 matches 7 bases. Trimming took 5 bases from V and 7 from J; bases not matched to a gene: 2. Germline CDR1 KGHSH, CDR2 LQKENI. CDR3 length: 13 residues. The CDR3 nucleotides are TGTGCCAGCTCAGGACAGGCCAATTCACCCCTCCACTTT. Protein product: CASSGQANSPLHF.

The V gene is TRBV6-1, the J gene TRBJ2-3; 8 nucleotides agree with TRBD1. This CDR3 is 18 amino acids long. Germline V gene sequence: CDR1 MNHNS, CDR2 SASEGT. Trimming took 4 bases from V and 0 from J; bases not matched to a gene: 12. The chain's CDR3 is CASSARRGRFASTDTQYF. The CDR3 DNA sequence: TGTGCCAGCAGTGCTCGCAGGGGGCGCTTTGCTAGCACAGATACGCAGTATTTT.

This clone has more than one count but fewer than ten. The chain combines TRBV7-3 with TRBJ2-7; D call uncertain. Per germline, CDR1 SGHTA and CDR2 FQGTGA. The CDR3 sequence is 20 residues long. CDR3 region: CASRLSSNRAGLRDMPEQYV. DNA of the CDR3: TGTGCCAGCAGGTTAAGCTCTAATCGGGCCGGGCTTAGGGATATGCCCGAGCAGTACGTC.

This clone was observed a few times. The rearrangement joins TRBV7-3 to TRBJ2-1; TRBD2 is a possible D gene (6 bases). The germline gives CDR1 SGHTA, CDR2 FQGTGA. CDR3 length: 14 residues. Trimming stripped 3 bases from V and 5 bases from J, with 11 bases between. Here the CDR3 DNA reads TGTGCCAGCAGCTTCGGGACTCCTAACAATGAGCAGTTCTTC. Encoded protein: CASSFGTPNNEQFF.

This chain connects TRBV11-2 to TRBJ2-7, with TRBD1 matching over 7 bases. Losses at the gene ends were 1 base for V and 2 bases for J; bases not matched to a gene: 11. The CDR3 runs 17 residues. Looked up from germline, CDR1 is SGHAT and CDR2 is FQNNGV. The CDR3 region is CASSLGPGGFPPYEQYV. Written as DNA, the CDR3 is TGTGCCAGCAGCTTAGGACCAGGGGGTTTTCCACCCTACGAGCAGTACGTC.

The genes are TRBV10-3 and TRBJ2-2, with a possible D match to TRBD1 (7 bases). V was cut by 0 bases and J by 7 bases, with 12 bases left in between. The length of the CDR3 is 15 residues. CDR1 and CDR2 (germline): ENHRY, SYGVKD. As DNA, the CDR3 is TGTGCCATCAGTGAGTCGGAGGGGGCAAACGGGGAGCTGTTTTTT. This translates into CAISESEGANGELFF.

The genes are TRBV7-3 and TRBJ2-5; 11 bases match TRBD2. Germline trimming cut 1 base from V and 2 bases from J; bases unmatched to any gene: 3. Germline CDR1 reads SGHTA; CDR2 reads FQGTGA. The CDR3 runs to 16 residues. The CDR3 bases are TGTGCCAGCAGCTTAAGGGCTAGCGGGGGGCAAGAGACCCAGTACTTC. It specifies CASSLRASGGQETQYF.

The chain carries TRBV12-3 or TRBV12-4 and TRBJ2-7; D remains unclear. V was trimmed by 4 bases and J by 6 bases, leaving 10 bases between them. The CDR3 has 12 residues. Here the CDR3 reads CASSSGPSEQYV. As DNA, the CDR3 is TGTGCCAGCAGTTCCGGGCCCTCCGAGCAGTACGTC.

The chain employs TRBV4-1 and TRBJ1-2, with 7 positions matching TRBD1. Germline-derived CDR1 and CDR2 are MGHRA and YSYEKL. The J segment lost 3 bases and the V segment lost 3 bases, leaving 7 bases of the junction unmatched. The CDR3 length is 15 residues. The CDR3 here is CASSHSRGLHYGYTF. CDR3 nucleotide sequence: TGCGCCAGCAGCCACAGCAGGGGGTTGCACTATGGCTACACCTTC.

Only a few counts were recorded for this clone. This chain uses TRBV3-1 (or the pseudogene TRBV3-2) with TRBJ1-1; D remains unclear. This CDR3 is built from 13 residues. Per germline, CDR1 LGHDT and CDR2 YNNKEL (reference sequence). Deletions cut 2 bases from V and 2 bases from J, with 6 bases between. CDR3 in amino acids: CASSQNGNTEAFF. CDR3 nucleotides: TGTGCCAGCAGCCAAAACGGAAACACTGAAGCTTTCTTT.

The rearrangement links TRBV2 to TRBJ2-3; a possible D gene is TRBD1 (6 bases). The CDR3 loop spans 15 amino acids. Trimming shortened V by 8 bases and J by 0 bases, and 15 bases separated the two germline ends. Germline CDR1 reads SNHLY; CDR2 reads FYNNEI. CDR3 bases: TGTGCCAGCGGACTCTACAGGGCTAGCACAGATACGCAGTATTTT. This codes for CASGLYRASTDTQYF. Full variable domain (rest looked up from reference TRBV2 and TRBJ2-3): EPEVTQTPSHQVTQMGQEVILRCVPISNHLYFYWYRQILGQKVEFLVSFYNNEISEKSEIFDDQFSVERPDGSNFTLKIRSTKLEDSAMYFCASGLYRASTDTQYFGPGTRLTVL.